This is a list of T cell receptor beta chains from one sample in a study of blood T cell repertoires in COVID-19. Profiled with immunoSEQ multiplex PCR; TCRdb holds only in-frame clones, not every one. The sample consists of about 350,000 clones, about 93% of them appearing once. Sequencing was performed on peripheral blood. These receptors were taken from a woman aged 18-29 years who had recovered from COVID-19. Both conserved end residues are part of each CDR3. D genes are given only for firm matches. Size tells how often a clone was seen (once, few, many) or the class of an expanded clone, and some rows leave it out.

j_call d_call v_call clone_size cdr3_aa cdr3_nt
TRBJ1-2 TRBD1 TRBV9 - CASSASGQTYGYTF TGTGCCAGCAGCGCTTCGGGACAGACCTATGGCTACACCTTC
TRBJ1-1 TRBD1 TRBV2 once CASRDRLNTEAFF TGTGCCAGCAGGGACAGGTTGAACACTGAAGCTTTCTTT
TRBJ2-1 TRBD2 TRBV2 few CASSEALSGSASWQFF TGTGCCAGCAGTGAAGCGCTGAGCGGGAGTGCGTCGTGGCAGTTCTTC
TRBJ1-5 TRBD1 TRBV24-1 - CATSAKTGNLHF TGTGCCACCAGTGCGAAGACAGGGAATCTGCATTTT
TRBJ2-1 - TRBV6-6 - CASREGGSGYNEQFF TGTGCCAGCAGGGAAGGAGGGTCGGGATACAATGAGCAGTTCTTC
TRBJ2-1 TRBD2 TRBV11-3 - CASSGGLADYNEQFF TGTGCCAGCAGCGGGGGACTAGCGGACTACAATGAGCAGTTCTTC
TRBJ1-3 - TRBV14 - CASSQASGSSGNTIYF TGTGCCAGCAGCCAAGCTTCAGGAAGCTCTGGAAACACCATATATTTT
TRBJ2-3 TRBD1 TRBV29-1 - CSVAVGQGGTDTQYF TGCAGCGTGGCGGTGGGACAGGGCGGCACAGATACGCAGTATTTT
TRBJ1-2 - TRBV2 once CASSDIENRINYGYTF TGTGCCAGCAGTGATATTGAGAACAGAATTAACTATGGCTACACCTTC
TRBJ1-3 - TRBV15 - CATSLNTPNTIYF TGTGCCACCAGCCTCAACACCCCGAACACCATATATTTT
TRBJ2-1 - TRBV11-3 - CASNARGTGDNEQFF TGTGCCAGCAACGCACGTGGGACTGGAGACAATGAGCAGTTCTTC
TRBJ2-3 - TRBV6-5 once CASSRRRGTQYF TGTGCCAGCAGTAGAAGACGGGGAACGCAGTATTTT
TRBJ1-1 TRBD1 TRBV7-7 once CASSLDRGTEAFF TGTGCCAGCAGCTTAGACAGGGGCACTGAAGCTTTCTTT
TRBJ1-1 - TRBV6-5 - CASEERQGNPEAFF TGTGCCAGCGAGGAGAGGCAGGGGAATCCTGAAGCTTTCTTT
TRBJ2-1 TRBD2 TRBV5-1 - CASSLGLADYNEQFF TGCGCCAGCAGCTTGGGCCTAGCGGACTACAATGAGCAGTTCTTC
TRBJ2-4 TRBD1 TRBV11-2 - CASSPDRNNIQYF TGTGCCAGCAGCCCGGACAGGAATAACATTCAGTACTTC
TRBJ1-2 - TRBV4-3 - CASSHYTPGIAYGYTF TGCGCCAGCAGCCACTACACCCCAGGTATCGCCTATGGCTACACCTTC
TRBJ1-1 - TRBV6-2/TRBV6-3 - CASSYGGGRGGTEAFF TGTGCCAGCAGTTACGGGGGGGGCAGGGGAGGCACTGAAGCTTTCTTT
TRBJ2-3 - TRBV11-3 - CASSLAPSRMQYF TGTGCCAGCAGCTTAGCGCCTAGTAGGATGCAGTATTTT
TRBJ2-1 - TRBV27 - CASSFSGTPINEQFF TGTGCCAGCAGTTTCTCCGGGACACCCATCAATGAGCAGTTCTTC
TRBJ1-1 - TRBV7-2 - CASSYRRTESSEAFF TGTGCCAGCAGCTACCGAAGGACAGAAAGCTCTGAAGCTTTCTTT
TRBJ1-1 TRBD1 TRBV19 - CASTPGTGGTEAFF TGTGCCAGTACCCCCGGGACAGGGGGCACTGAAGCTTTCTTT
TRBJ2-5 TRBD2 TRBV4-3 - CASSRGLAGETQYF TGCGCCAGCAGCCGAGGACTAGCGGGAGAGACCCAGTACTTC
TRBJ2-5 - TRBV24-1 once CATSHPGVETQYF TGTGCCACCAGTCATCCCGGAGTAGAGACCCAGTACTTC
TRBJ2-2 - TRBV3-1/TRBV3-2 once CASSQVGLRYTGELFF TGTGCCAGCAGCCAAGTAGGACTCCGCTACACCGGGGAGCTGTTTTTT
TRBJ1-1 - TRBV3-1/TRBV3-2 - CASSQDPASGEAFF TGTGCCAGCAGCCAAGATCCCGCTTCCGGTGAAGCTTTCTTT
TRBJ1-1 - TRBV19 - CASSIARVGRFTEAFF TGTGCCAGTAGTATCGCCCGGGTGGGGCGCTTCACTGAAGCTTTCTTT
TRBJ2-1 TRBD2 TRBV5-5 - CASSFFSGQKYNEQFF TGTGCCAGCAGCTTCTTTAGCGGGCAGAAATACAATGAGCAGTTCTTC
TRBJ1-4 TRBD1 TRBV6-5 - CASRDTGQGYEKLFF TGTGCCAGCAGGGATACGGGACAGGGGTATGAAAAACTGTTTTTT
TRBJ2-3 TRBD2 TRBV6-1 - CASSALAGGIPDTQYF TGTGCCAGCAGTGCCCTGGCGGGAGGGATACCAGATACGCAGTATTTT
TRBJ1-5 - TRBV19 - CASSMESAASSQPQHF TGTGCCAGTAGTATGGAGTCAGCCGCTTCTAGTCAGCCCCAGCATTTT
TRBJ1-3 - TRBV7-9 - CASSFVPRSGNTIYF TGTGCCAGCAGCTTTGTTCCCCGCTCTGGAAACACCATATATTTT
TRBJ1-1 TRBD1 TRBV10-3 - CAISTLTGGDTEAFF TGTGCCATCAGTACGCTGACAGGGGGCGACACTGAAGCTTTCTTT
TRBJ2-1 - TRBV27 - CASSLSRTAYNEQFF TGTGCCAGCAGTTTATCCCGGACAGCCTACAATGAGCAGTTCTTC
TRBJ1-3 - TRBV7-9 - CASSSLGNTIYF TGTGCCAGCAGCTCCCTGGGAAACACCATATATTTT
TRBJ2-1 TRBD1 TRBV11-2 - CASSRDRGAYNEQFF TGTGCCAGCAGCCGGGACAGGGGCGCCTACAATGAGCAGTTCTTC
TRBJ1-6 TRBD1 TRBV11-2 once CASSLRRGESPLHF TGTGCCAGCAGCTTACGCAGGGGGGAATCACCCCTCCACTTT
TRBJ2-1 TRBD2 TRBV6-6 - CASSLRLAGYNEQFF TGTGCCAGCAGTTTACGACTAGCGGGGTACAATGAGCAGTTCTTC
TRBJ1-1 - TRBV27 - CASSLSPGKRAFF TGTGCCAGCAGTTTATCCCCCGGGAAGAGAGCTTTCTTT
TRBJ1-1 - TRBV28 - CASSPRGQRNTEAFF TGTGCCAGCAGTCCCCGAGGACAGAGGAACACTGAAGCTTTCTTT
TRBJ1-4 TRBD1 TRBV24-1 - CATSESGTGKHEKLFF TGTGCCACCAGTGAATCTGGGACAGGGAAACATGAAAAACTGTTTTTT
TRBJ2-3 - TRBV11-2 - CASSLAPQGDTQYF TGTGCCAGCAGCTTAGCGCCCCAGGGGGATACGCAGTATTTT
TRBJ1-5 - TRBV28 - CASSLRQYNQPQHF TGTGCCAGCAGCTTGCGACAGTACAATCAGCCCCAGCATTTT
TRBJ2-1 - TRBV4-3 few CASSQDGSSYNEQFF TGCGCCAGCAGCCAAGACGGGAGCTCCTACAATGAGCAGTTCTTC
TRBJ2-5 - TRBV5-6 - CASSLTVNQETQYF TGTGCCAGCAGCTTGACTGTAAACCAAGAGACCCAGTACTTC
TRBJ2-1 - TRBV9 - CASSVGTYYNEQFF TGTGCCAGCAGCGTAGGGACTTACTACAATGAGCAGTTCTTC
TRBJ2-2 TRBD2 TRBV4-3 - CASSQELAGGYTGELFF TGCGCCAGCAGCCAAGAACTAGCGGGAGGTTACACCGGGGAGCTGTTTTTT
TRBJ2-5 - TRBV2 - CASSDGGIETQYF TGTGCCAGCAGTGATGGCGGCATAGAGACCCAGTACTTC
TRBJ1-4 - TRBV2 - CASLGREKLFF TGTGCCAGCCTTGGGAGGGAAAAACTGTTTTTT